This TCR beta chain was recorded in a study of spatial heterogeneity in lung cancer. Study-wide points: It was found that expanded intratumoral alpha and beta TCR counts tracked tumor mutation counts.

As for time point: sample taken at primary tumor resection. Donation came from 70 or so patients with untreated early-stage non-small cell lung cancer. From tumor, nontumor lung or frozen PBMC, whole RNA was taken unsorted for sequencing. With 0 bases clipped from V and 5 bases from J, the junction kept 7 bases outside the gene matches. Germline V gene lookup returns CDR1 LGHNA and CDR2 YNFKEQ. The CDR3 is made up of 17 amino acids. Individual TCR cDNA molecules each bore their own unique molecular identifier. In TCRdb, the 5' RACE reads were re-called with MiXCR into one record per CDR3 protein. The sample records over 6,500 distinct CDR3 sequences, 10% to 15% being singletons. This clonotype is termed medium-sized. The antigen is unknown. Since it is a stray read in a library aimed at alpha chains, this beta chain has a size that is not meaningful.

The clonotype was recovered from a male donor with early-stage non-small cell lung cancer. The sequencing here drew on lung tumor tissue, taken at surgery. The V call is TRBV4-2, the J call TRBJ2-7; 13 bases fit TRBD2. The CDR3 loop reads CASSQDRPGTSGNEQYF. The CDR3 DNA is TGTGCCAGCAGCCAAGATAGACCCGGGACTAGCGGGAACGAGCAGTACTTC.